This T cell receptor (beta chain) stems from a study of OX40 agonist ivuxolimab in advanced cancers. Germline V lookup: CDR1 SGHDN, CDR2 FVKESK. Between the trimmed V and J ends, which lost 5 bases and 7 bases, there was a span of 12 bases. The CDR3 totals 13 residues. Using immunoSEQ multiplex PCR, the repertoire was profiled, and TCRdb retains in-frame clones only, with some absent. This sample carries about 63,000 clones, approximately 91% of them seen once, and the ten largest clones take around 0.76%. The chain couples TRBV14 to TRBJ2-4; D may be TRBD1 or TRBD2 (5 bases each). Sequenced here: CD4+ or CD8+ T cells sorted from blood, sampled in a trial of the OX40 agonist ivuxolimab. This receptor was identified in an adult with an advanced solid tumor such as melanoma, head and neck, liver or kidney cancer. The CDR3 DNA reads as TGTGCCAGCAGCGGGGACGTGAGGAACATTCAGTACTTC. Translation: CASSGDVRNIQYF.